This TCR beta chain was sequenced during a study of blood T cells in healthy people across ages. Note on this clonotype: The antigen remains undetermined.

Ten milliliters of peripheral blood were drawn from each donor. A second about 7 to 11 cycle PCR used barcoded and J-beta primers. Each CDR3 protein is one row after TCRdb ran MiXCR on the 5' RACE reads. The top ten hold roughly 19% of the sample, which has about 770,000 distinct CDR3 sequences, approximately 44% seen once. Study observations and caveats: Naive and antigen-experienced cells could not be conclusively compared, given unsorted PBMCs. Naive T cell percentage showed a strong correlation with the diversity of TCR beta. Per million T cells, TCR beta diversity dropped about linearly as age rose.

Between the trimmed V and J ends, which lost 4 bases and 5 bases, there was a span of 9 bases. The CDR3 totals 13 residues. Per germline, CDR1 SNHLY and CDR2 FYNNEI. The sample comprised blood. The chain has TRBV2 and TRBJ1-5; D unclear. This TCR derives from a man in his 60s in good health. This CDR3 reads CASSVTRYQPQHF. In DNA form, the CDR3 reads TGTGCCAGCAGTGTTACCAGGTATCAGCCCCAGCATTTT.